The 21 T cell receptor beta chains below come from one sample, sequenced in a study of cytomegalovirus exposure and HLA in healthy donors. In the PCR, 60 Vbeta and 13 Jbeta primers were used. Method: immunoSEQ multiplex PCR; TCRdb's copy keeps in-frame clones and lacks some. The sample yields approximately 120,000 clones, 70% to 80% seen once. The sample consisted of PBMCs. All receptors derive from a woman between 40 and 55 years old in good health and CMV-seropositive.

V usage is TRBV12-5 and J usage is TRBJ2-1; D gene unclear. Germline V lookup: CDR1 LGHNT, CDR2 FRNRAP. The CDR3 has 14 amino acids. The V end was cut by 0 bases, the J end by 2 bases, with 5 bases between. This CDR3 reads CASGLVAAYNEQFF. CDR3 sequence (DNA): TGTGCTAGTGGTTTGGTGGCAGCCTACAATGAGCAGTTCTTC.

In its sample, this clone was seen once. The chain employs TRBV19 and TRBJ1-5; 7 bases align to TRBD1. J lost 4 bases, V lost 0 bases, and 3 bases had no gene match. The germline V gene has CDR1 LNHDA and CDR2 SQIVND (reference sequence). CDR3 size: 15 residues. CDR3 nucleotide sequence: TGTGCCAGTAGTATAGAGGGACAGCCGAATCAGCCCCAGCATTTT. Its translation is CASSIEGQPNQPQHF.

This clone was counted between two and nine times. The V call is TRBV10-3, the J call TRBJ1-6; D gene uncertain. The length of the CDR3 is 13 residues. The ends were cut back, 2 bases at V and 8 bases at J, with 7 bases in the middle. CDR1 is ENHRY, CDR2 SYGVKD, per germline. CDR3 bases: TGTGCCATCAGTGAGCTGGGAGATTCACCCCTCCACTTT. Translating it yields CAISELGDSPLHF.

This chain connects TRBV25-1 to TRBJ1-3; 9 bases are shared with TRBD1. In germline, CDR1 is MGHDK, CDR2 SYGVNS. The CDR3 runs to 16 residues. Trimming at V came to 5 bases and at J to 4 bases, leaving 9 bases not matched to a gene. The CDR3 is CASSNPGTGFGNTIYF. The CDR3 DNA reads TGTGCCAGCAGTAATCCCGGGACAGGGTTCGGAAACACCATATATTTT.

The count of this clone is one. The chain uses TRBV19 and TRBJ1-2; D gene ambiguous. Trimming removed 5 bases from V and 7 bases from J, with 17 bases in between. CDR3 size: 14 residues. Looked up from germline, CDR1 is LNHDA and CDR2 is SQIVND (reference sequence). The CDR3, as DNA: TGTGCCAGTAGTCTCGGAGCAGGAGGCTTTGGCTACACCTTC. Its translation is CASSLGAGGFGYTF.

The rearrangement links TRBV28 to TRBJ2-5, with 7 positions matching TRBD2. Germline V gene data show CDR1 as MDHEN and CDR2 as SYDVKM. V dropped 7 bases and J dropped 2; count of bases not matched to a gene: 16. CDR3 length: 17 residues. CDR3 bases: TGTGCCAGCATTCATTCAGGGCCTAGCGGCCAACAAGAGACCCAGTACTTC. Its protein is CASIHSGPSGQQETQYF.

This clone was recorded once. The V call is TRBV6-4, the J call TRBJ1-5; D remains unclear. CDR3 length: 15 amino acids. Germline loops: CDR1 MRHNA, CDR2 SNTAGT. V shed 6 bases and J shed 2 bases, with 14 bases lying between them. The CDR3, as DNA: TGTGCCAGCAGATCCTGGAACAGAGGCAATCAGCCCCAGCATTTT. Its protein is CASRSWNRGNQPQHF.

This chain joins TRBV19 and TRBJ1-2; D is perhaps TRBD1 (5 bases). This CDR3 has 17 residues. Germline V gives CDR1 LNHDA, CDR2 SQIVND (reference sequence). V lost 2 bases, J lost 3 bases, and 19 bases lay in between. Written as DNA, the CDR3 is TGTGCCAGTAGTATACCCGGGACTCCCGGGGCCTACTATGGCTACACCTTC. This gives the protein CASSIPGTPGAYYGYTF.

In its sample, this clone was seen once. The rearrangement joins TRBV9 to TRBJ2-3; D uncertain. CDR3 length: 13 residues. Trimming removed 4 bases from V and 6 bases from J, with 12 bases in between. Germline assignment: CDR1 SGDLS and CDR2 YYNGEE. In nucleotides, the CDR3 is TGTGCCAGCAGCCTCTCGCTCGAGGATACGCAGTATTTT. Protein product: CASSLSLEDTQYF.

The chain employs TRBV2 and TRBJ2-5, with D perhaps TRBD1 (6 bases). The CDR3 sequence is 13 residues long. V lost 4 bases and J lost 2, with 8 bases in between. Per germline, CDR1 SNHLY and CDR2 FYNNEI. The CDR3 loop reads CASSGTGQETQYF. CDR3 DNA: TGTGCCAGCAGTGGAACAGGGCAAGAGACCCAGTACTTC.

The chain joins TRBV21-1 to TRBJ1-1. TRBV21-1 is labeled a pseudogene. The CDR3 covers 15 residues. This CDR3 is CASSPSKASNTEAFF. The CDR3 region has the DNA TGTGCCAGCAGCCCGAGTAAAGCCTCCAACACTGAAGCTTTCTTT.

This clone was detected only once. This chain uses TRBV5-1 with TRBJ1-1, with 11 bases aligning to TRBD1. CDR1 and CDR2 (germline): SGHRS, YFSETQ. This CDR3 region has 18 residues. V trimming: 0 bases; J trimming: 2 bases; junction bases outside the gene matches: 9. CDR3 residues: CASSLVGQGALANTEAFF. CDR3 coding DNA: TGCGCCAGCAGCTTGGTCGGACAGGGGGCTTTAGCAAACACTGAAGCTTTCTTT.

This rearrangement joins TRBV11-2 to TRBJ2-3, with TRBD2 matching 10 bases. Looked up from germline, CDR1 is SGHAT and CDR2 is FQNNGV. V shed 0 bases, J shed 0 bases, and the junction held 0 bases outside the gene matches. The CDR3 covers 16 residues. The CDR3 sequence: CASSLELAGSTDTQYF. The CDR3 nucleotides read TGTGCCAGCAGCTTAGAACTAGCGGGGAGCACAGATACGCAGTATTTT.

The rearrangement links TRBV30 to TRBJ2-5; D is possibly TRBD2 (6 bases). V was trimmed by 1 base and J by 2 bases, leaving 14 bases between them. This CDR3 is built from 15 residues. Germline-derived CDR1 and CDR2 are GTSNPN and SVGIG (reference sequence). In DNA, the CDR3 is TGTGCCTGGAGTGGGGGACTCGGAGGACAAGAGACCCAGTACTTC. It yields the protein CAWSGGLGGQETQYF.

V gene TRBV29-1 combines with J gene TRBJ2-6; TRBD1 matches at 10 bases. After removal of 7 bases from V and 2 bases from J, the junction contained 2 bases not matched to a gene. Germline lookup yields CDR1 SQVTM and CDR2 ANQGSEA. The CDR3 contains 14 residues. The CDR3 DNA follows: TGCAGCGCCGGGACAGGGGCTGGGGCCAACGTCCTGACTTTC. Encoded protein: CSAGTGAGANVLTF.

The table lists this clone with a few counts. The rearrangement links TRBV6-5 to TRBJ2-1, with a possible D match to TRBD2 (6 bases). The V gene's germline CDR1 is MNHEY and CDR2 SVGAGI. Trimming removed 6 bases at V and 12 bases at J, with 18 bases between. The CDR3 extends over 13 amino acids. The CDR3 protein is CASSYTPGLWQFF. The CDR3 DNA follows: TGTGCCAGCAGCTATACCCCGGGACTTTGGCAGTTCTTC.

The J gene is TRBJ1-2, the V gene TRBV5-1; D gene uncertain. This CDR3 is 14 amino acids long. V was trimmed by 0 bases and J by 4 bases, leaving 10 bases between them. Germline values: CDR1 SGHRS, CDR2 YFSETQ. The CDR3 DNA reads TGCGCCAGCAGCTTGGTGGAGGGCACCTATGGCTACACCTTC. It encodes CASSLVEGTYGYTF.

The rearrangement uses TRBV5-1 and TRBJ2-7; D unresolved. Germline loops: CDR1 SGHRS, CDR2 YFSETQ. V was trimmed by 0 bases and J by 0 bases, leaving 4 bases between them. This CDR3 is built from 13 residues. The CDR3 coding sequence is TGCGCCAGCAGCTTGGTTAGCTCCTACGAGCAGTACTTC. Its protein is CASSLVSSYEQYF. The full variable domain, completed using reference TRBV5-1 and TRBJ2-7, is KAGVTQTPRYLIKTRGQQVTLSCSPISGHRSVSWYQQTPGQGLQFLFEYFSETQRNKGNFPGRFSGRQFSNSRSEMNVSTLELGDSALYLCASSLVSSYEQYFGPGTRLTVT.

The rearrangement uses TRBV7-8 and TRBJ2-5; 7 positions match TRBD1. The J call is uncertain, as TRBJ2-7 better fits the DNA end. CDR1 and CDR2 from the germline V gene are SGHVS and FQNEAQ. The CDR3 sequence is 13 residues long. CDR3 DNA sequence: TGTGCCAGCAGCCCACGACAGGGCTACGAGCAGTACTTC. This gives the protein CASSPRQGYEQYF.

This clone is a singleton in its sample. The chain joins TRBV6-5 to TRBJ2-1; possible D gene TRBD1, 6 bases. Germline CDR1 reads MNHEY; CDR2 reads SVGAGI. The V and J ends lost 4 bases and 7 bases respectively, with 14 bases between them. The CDR3 totals 14 residues. DNA of the CDR3: TGTGCCAGCAGTTCAGGACAGATCAAGAATGAGCAGTTCTTC. Protein product: CASSSGQIKNEQFF.

A remark on this clone: Additional DNA sequences in this sample encode the identical CDR3. J is TRBJ2-7 and V is TRBV18; no reliable D call. V was pared by 3 bases and J by 0 bases, with 6 bases between. Germline V gene data show CDR1 as KGHSH and CDR2 as LQKENI. CDR3 length: 13 residues. Here the CDR3 DNA reads TGTGCCAGCTCACCCCCTAGCTCCTACGAGCAGTACTTC. This encodes CASSPPSSYEQYF.